These T cell receptor beta chains were read from a single sample in a study of blood T cell repertoires in COVID-19. Some clones are missing from TCRdb's copy, which holds only in-frame ones; the method was immunoSEQ multiplex PCR. This sample carries 120,000 or so clones, more than 70% of them seen once, and the ten largest clones take around 3.6%. Sample: peripheral blood. The receptors derive from a woman aged 55-70 years with acute or convalescent COVID-19. CDR3s include the opening cysteine and the closing phenylalanine or tryptophan. D genes are given only for firm matches. Rows may omit the clone size; those that give it use once, few, many or a size class.

d_gene: -; v_gene: TRBV18; j_gene: TRBJ2-5; abundance: once; CDR3aa: CASSPLKGRARIGGETQYF; CDR3nt: TGTGCCAGCTCACCGCTCAAAGGTCGGGCCCGGATTGGGGGGGAGACCCAGTACTTC
d_gene: TRBD2; v_gene: TRBV11-2; j_gene: TRBJ2-1; abundance: -; CDR3aa: CASSLLAGGKGQFF; CDR3nt: TGTGCCAGCAGCTTACTAGCGGGGGGGAAGGGGCAGTTCTTC
d_gene: -; v_gene: TRBV12-3/TRBV12-4; j_gene: TRBJ2-3; abundance: once; CDR3aa: CASSWRGDTQYF; CDR3nt: TGTGCCAGCAGTTGGAGGGGAGATACGCAGTATTTT
d_gene: -; v_gene: TRBV6-5; j_gene: TRBJ2-7; abundance: -; CDR3aa: CASSSTRATYEQYF; CDR3nt: TGTGCCAGCAGTTCTACTAGAGCGACCTACGAGCAGTACTTC
d_gene: -; v_gene: TRBV3-1/TRBV3-2; j_gene: TRBJ1-1; abundance: -; CDR3aa: CASSQVMGPTEAFF; CDR3nt: TGTGCCAGCAGCCAAGTTATGGGGCCCACTGAAGCTTTCTTT
d_gene: -; v_gene: TRBV28; j_gene: TRBJ1-2; abundance: -; CDR3aa: CASTGGAIGYTF; CDR3nt: TGTGCCAGCACCGGGGGTGCGATTGGCTACACCTTC
d_gene: -; v_gene: TRBV6-6; j_gene: TRBJ1-4; abundance: -; CDR3aa: CASSYGAELNEKLFF; CDR3nt: TGTGCCAGCAGTTACGGGGCGGAACTTAATGAAAAACTGTTTTTT
d_gene: TRBD2; v_gene: TRBV15; j_gene: TRBJ2-1; abundance: -; CDR3aa: CATSGVPGREIDNEQFF; CDR3nt: TGTGCCACCAGCGGAGTACCAGGGCGGGAGATAGACAATGAGCAGTTCTTC
d_gene: -; v_gene: TRBV19; j_gene: TRBJ2-2; abundance: -; CDR3aa: CASSTPPGRGDTGELFF; CDR3nt: TGTGCCAGTAGTACCCCCCCGGGCAGGGGTGACACCGGGGAGCTGTTTTTT
d_gene: -; v_gene: TRBV9; j_gene: TRBJ1-6; abundance: -; CDR3aa: CASSVNSYNSPLHF; CDR3nt: TGTGCCAGCAGCGTGAACAGTTATAATTCACCCCTCCACTTT
d_gene: -; v_gene: TRBV5-4; j_gene: TRBJ2-7; abundance: once; CDR3aa: CASSLDRPYEQYF; CDR3nt: TGTGCCAGCAGCTTGGACAGGCCATACGAGCAGTACTTC
d_gene: TRBD2; v_gene: TRBV27; j_gene: TRBJ2-1; abundance: -; CDR3aa: CASSFPGLAASYNEQFF; CDR3nt: TGTGCCAGCAGTTTCCCGGGACTAGCAGCCTCCTACAATGAGCAGTTCTTC
d_gene: TRBD1; v_gene: TRBV7-8; j_gene: TRBJ2-3; abundance: few; CDR3aa: CASRRTGEGTDTQYF; CDR3nt: TGTGCCAGCAGGAGGACAGGGGAGGGCACAGATACGCAGTATTTT
d_gene: -; v_gene: TRBV29-1; j_gene: TRBJ1-3; abundance: -; CDR3aa: CSGRLGVSGNTIYF; CDR3nt: TGCAGCGGCCGATTAGGGGTCTCTGGAAACACCATATATTTT
d_gene: -; v_gene: TRBV19; j_gene: TRBJ1-6; abundance: -; CDR3aa: CASSIRQGSSSPLHF; CDR3nt: TGTGCCAGTAGTATACGGCAGGGCTCCAGTTCACCCCTCCACTTT